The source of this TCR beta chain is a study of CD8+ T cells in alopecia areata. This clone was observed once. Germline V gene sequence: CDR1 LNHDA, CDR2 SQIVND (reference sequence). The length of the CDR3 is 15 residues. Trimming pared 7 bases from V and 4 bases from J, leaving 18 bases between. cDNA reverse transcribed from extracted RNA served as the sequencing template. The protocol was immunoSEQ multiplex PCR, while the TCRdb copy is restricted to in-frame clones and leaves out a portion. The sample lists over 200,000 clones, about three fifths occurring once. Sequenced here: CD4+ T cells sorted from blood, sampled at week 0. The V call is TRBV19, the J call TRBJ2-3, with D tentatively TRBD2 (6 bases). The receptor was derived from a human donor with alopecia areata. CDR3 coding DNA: TGTGCCAGTAAACCCATGGAGGGCAGGGCAGATACGCAGTATTTT. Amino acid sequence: CASKPMEGRADTQYF. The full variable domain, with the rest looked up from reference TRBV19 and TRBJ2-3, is DGGITQSPKYLFRKEGQNVTLSCEQNLNHDAMYWYRQDPGQGLRLIYYSQIVNDFQKGDIAEGYSVSREKKESFPLTVTSAQKNPTAFYLCASKPMEGRADTQYFGPGTRLTVL.